The 27 T cell receptor beta chains listed next were all sequenced from one sample in a study of blood T cells in healthy people across ages. Primed by a sample-barcoded 5' primer and a J-beta primer mix, a second PCR proceeded for about 6 to 11 cycles. TCRdb redid the calling of the 5' RACE reads with MiXCR, one entry per CDR3 protein. Seen here are about 800,000 distinct CDR3 sequences, 20% to 25% observed once, and the top ten hold roughly 3.8%. This sample also belongs to another study, concerning T cells of mothers and their children.

The sequenced sample was blood. The source of these receptors is a boy younger than 18 in good health.

This sequence joins TRBV5-1 and TRBJ2-5; weak D call: TRBD2 (6 bases). The J call is doubtful: the DNA matches TRBJ2-7 better. The CDR3 contains 16 residues. Germline CDR1 and CDR2: SGHRS and YFSETQ. This chain's CDR3 is CASSAGLREERYEQYF. For the CDR3, the DNA is TGCGCCAGCAGCGCGGGTTTAAGGGAGGAGCGGTACGAGCAGTACTTC.

The V and J genes are TRBV5-1 and TRBJ2-5; D perhaps matches TRBD1 (5 bases). The J call may be in error: the DNA end matches TRBJ2-7 better. The germline CDR1 and CDR2 sequences are SGHRS and YFSETQ. The CDR3 is 16 amino acids. The CDR3 protein is CASSLLPLTDSYEQYF. In DNA form, the CDR3 reads TGCGCCAGCAGCTTGCTCCCCCTGACAGACTCCTACGAGCAGTACTTC.

This clonotype has just a few counts. The gene calls are TRBV5-4 and TRBJ2-5; TRBD1 agrees at 9 bases. Trimming removed 1 base from V and 1 base from J; junction bases left unmatched: 14. This CDR3 is 19 amino acids long. Per the germline V gene, CDR1 is SGHNT and CDR2 is YYREEE (reference sequence). DNA of the CDR3: TGTGCCAGCAGCTTGTTATACGGGGTGGGACAGGGAGTCCAAGAGACCCAGTACTTC. Amino acids: CASSLLYGVGQGVQETQYF.

The chain recombines TRBV20-1 with TRBJ2-1; TRBD2 agrees at 13 bases. The J segment lost 2 bases and the V segment lost 3 bases, leaving 1 base of the junction unmatched. The germline V gene has CDR1 DFQATT and CDR2 SNEGSKA (reference sequence). This CDR3 is 15 amino acids long. The CDR3 loop is CSARGLAGTYNEQFF. CDR3 DNA sequence: TGCAGTGCTAGGGGACTAGCGGGGACCTACAATGAGCAGTTCTTC.

The chain employs TRBV30 and TRBJ1-1; the D gene is possibly TRBD1 (5 bases). The V gene's germline CDR1 is GTSNPN and CDR2 SVGIG (reference sequence). Trimming removed 4 bases from V and 6 bases from J, with 12 bases in between. This CDR3 is built from 12 residues. In DNA, the CDR3 is TGTGCCTGGACAGGGTATTTGTCTGAAGCTTTCTTT. Encoded protein: CAWTGYLSEAFF.

This clonotype was observed many times. The chain uses TRBV6-2 or TRBV6-3 and TRBJ1-2, with TRBD1 as a possible D gene (5 bases). The CDR3 length is 13 residues. Trimming pared 4 bases from V and 4 bases from J, leaving 10 bases between. The germline CDR1 and CDR2 sequences are MNHEY and SVGEGT. CDR3 in amino acids: CASSFEQVYGYTF. DNA for the CDR3: TGTGCCAGCAGTTTCGAACAGGTCTATGGCTACACCTTC.

The chain combines TRBV5-4 with TRBJ1-1; D unresolved. Germline V lookup: CDR1 SGHNT, CDR2 YYREEE (reference sequence). The CDR3 is 12 amino acids. V lost 9 bases to trimming and J lost 1 base, with 10 bases between them. Written as DNA, the CDR3 is TGTGCCACAGAGGGCACGAACACTGAAGCTTTCTTT. As protein: CATEGTNTEAFF.

This rearrangement joins TRBV28 to TRBJ2-7; 12 bases map to TRBD1. V shed 4 bases and J 5 bases; nucleotides not matched to a gene: 6. Germline loops: CDR1 MDHEN, CDR2 SYDVKM. The CDR3 covers 15 residues. CDR3 amino acids: CASSWAGTGGHEQYF. CDR3 DNA sequence: TGTGCCAGCAGTTGGGCCGGGACAGGGGGCCACGAGCAGTACTTC.

This clonotype was detected a few times. A read error may produce the germline difference seen at one junction end. The chain links TRBV12-5 to TRBJ1-1; D gene ambiguous. Germline-derived CDR1 and CDR2 are LGHNT and FRNRAP. The CDR3 is 12 amino acids. DNA of the CDR3: TGTACTAGTGGAAATCGGAACACTGAAGCTTTCTTT. It translates to CTSGNRNTEAFF. Together with reference TRBV12-5 and TRBJ1-1, the CDR3 gives the full variable domain: DARVTQTPRHKVTEMGQEVTMRCQPILGHNTVFWYRQTMMQGLELLAYFRNRAPLDDSGMPKDRFSAEMPDATLATLKIQPSEPRDSAVYFCTSGNRNTEAFFGQGTRLTVV.

CDR3 region: CASMEAGGPHEQYF. CDR3 DNA: TGTGCCAGCATGGAGGCGGGAGGACCCCACGAGCAGTACTTC. The chain employs TRBV6-1 and TRBJ2-7; 8 nucleotides align to TRBD2. Germline assignment: CDR1 MNHNS and CDR2 SASEGT. The CDR3 is made up of 14 amino acids. V lost 7 bases, J lost 5 bases, and 10 bases stayed unmatched.

The chain employs TRBV5-1 and TRBJ2-4, with TRBD1 matching 8 bases. The J segment lost 2 bases and the V segment lost 4 bases, leaving 8 bases of the junction unmatched. The V gene's germline CDR1 is SGHRS and CDR2 YFSETQ. The CDR3 covers 16 residues. The CDR3 reads CASSIGQGGSKNIQYF. CDR3 nucleotides: TGCGCCAGCAGCATTGGACAGGGCGGGTCCAAAAACATTCAGTACTTC.

A few counts support this clonotype. The chain combines TRBV19 with TRBJ2-1; D is unresolved. Germline V gene sequence: CDR1 LNHDA, CDR2 SQIVND (reference sequence). With 3 bases removed from V and 6 bases from J, the gap between germline ends came to 6 bases. The CDR3 runs to 12 residues. The CDR3 region is CASSMGTNEQFF. The CDR3 region has the DNA TGTGCCAGTAGTATGGGCACCAATGAGCAGTTCTTC.

The chain joins TRBV29-1 to TRBJ2-5; D call uncertain. The CDR3 loop spans 11 amino acids. Germline-derived CDR1 and CDR2 are SQVTM and ANQGSEA. The V gene lost 3 bases and the J gene lost 5 bases, with 7 bases spanning the gap. Here the CDR3 DNA reads TGCAGCGTTGAGCTGACGGAGACCCAGTACTTC. Its protein product is CSVELTETQYF.

As for this clonotype: Sequence at one end of the junction differs from germline and may be a read error. V is TRBV14 and J is TRBJ2-1, with D possibly matching TRBD2 (7 bases). The J call may be mistaken, given a closer DNA end match to TRBJ2-5. The germline CDR1 and CDR2 sequences are SGHDN and FVKESK. The CDR3 has 15 amino acids. In DNA, the CDR3 is TGTGCCAGTAGCCAAGGGGGGGCAGTCCAAGAGACCCAGTACTTC. The encoded protein is CASSQGGAVQETQYF.

This clonotype was detected ten times or more. V gene TRBV7-2 combines with J gene TRBJ2-5; D uncertain. V was cut by 4 bases and J by 4 bases, with 16 bases left in between. From germline, CDR1 is SGHTA and CDR2 FQGNSA. This CDR3 spans 15 amino acids. CDR3 bases: TGTGCCAGCAGCTCGACCCGGTTAAGGCGAGAGACCCAGTACTTC. Its protein is CASSSTRLRRETQYF.

The table lists this clonotype with a few counts. The chain uses TRBV19 and TRBJ1-2, with 10 bases fitting TRBD1. Germline CDR1 reads LNHDA; CDR2 reads SQIVND (reference sequence). This CDR3 spans 13 amino acids. The V gene end was trimmed by 4 bases and the J gene end by 6 bases; junction bases not matched to a gene: 2. The CDR3 DNA reads TGTGCCAGTAGTACTGGGACAGGGGATGGCTACACCTTC. Protein: CASSTGTGDGYTF. Variable domain in full (rest from reference TRBV19 and TRBJ1-2): DGGITQSPKYLFRKEGQNVTLSCEQNLNHDAMYWYRQDPGQGLRLIYYSQIVNDFQKGDIAEGYSVSREKKESFPLTVTSAQKNPTAFYLCASSTGTGDGYTFGSGTRLTVV.

At least ten counts were recorded for this clonotype. This chain joins TRBV20-1 and TRBJ2-3; D gene uncertain. In germline, CDR1 is DFQATT, CDR2 SNEGSKA (reference sequence). Trimming removed 1 base from V and 2 bases from J, with 13 bases in between. This CDR3 contains 15 residues. This CDR3 is CSARVGEFDTDTQYF. CDR3 bases: TGCAGTGCTAGAGTAGGAGAGTTCGACACAGATACGCAGTATTTT.

As concerns this clonotype: No conserved phenylalanine or tryptophan ends this CDR3, so it is likely a read error. V gene TRBV12-3 or TRBV12-4 combines with J gene TRBJ1-5; 9 bases map to TRBD1. With V trimmed by 6 bases and J by 1 base, 4 bases remained unmatched. There are 15 residues in the CDR3. CDR3 sequence: CASRLGTGSNQPQHL. Here the CDR3 DNA reads TGTGCCAGCAGGTTGGGGACAGGGAGCAATCAGCCCCAGCATTTA.

J is TRBJ2-1 and V is TRBV4-2, with D unresolved. The CDR3 length is 19 residues. Germline V lookup: CDR1 LGHNA, CDR2 YNFKEQ. V gave up 3 bases and J gave up 8 bases, with 29 bases separating them. CDR3 amino acids: CASSHEHVVGGSFFHEQFF. In DNA, the CDR3 is TGTGCCAGCAGCCACGAACACGTAGTAGGCGGAAGCTTTTTCCATGAGCAGTTCTTC.

V usage is TRBV12-3 or TRBV12-4 and J usage is TRBJ1-2; D perhaps matches TRBD1 (6 bases). Trimming removed 5 bases from V and 3 bases from J, with 16 bases in between. This CDR3 has 15 amino acids. CDR3 coding DNA: TGTGCCAGCAGTCTTAGGGGGGTGTCGGACTATGGCTACACCTTC. It translates to CASSLRGVSDYGYTF.

This clonotype was seen a few times. V is TRBV7-9 and J is TRBJ1-2; perhaps TRBD1 as D (5 bases). The CDR3 is made up of 17 amino acids. Germline values: CDR1 SEHNR, CDR2 FQNEAQ (reference sequence). V lost 4 bases, J lost 6 bases, and 24 bases lay in between. CDR3 region: CASSSPQKTVHRDGYTF. In nucleotides, the CDR3 is TGTGCCAGCAGCTCCCCACAAAAGACAGTTCACCGGGATGGCTACACCTTC.

The rearrangement uses TRBV28 and TRBJ2-7; TRBD2 matches 11 bases. V lost 2 bases, J lost 2 bases, and 5 bases stayed unmatched. The length of the CDR3 is 16 residues. CDR1 and CDR2 from the germline V gene are MDHEN and SYDVKM. This chain's CDR3 is CASSLLGLAETYEQYF. The DNA for the CDR3 is TGTGCCAGCAGTTTACTGGGACTAGCGGAGACCTACGAGCAGTACTTC.

This clonotype came up a few times. The chain is built from TRBV29-1 and TRBJ2-1; D is ambiguous. This CDR3 is built from 10 residues. Germline loops: CDR1 SQVTM, CDR2 ANQGSEA. The V end was cut by 3 bases, the J end by 3 bases, with 0 bases between. For the CDR3, the DNA is TGCAGCGTTGACTACAATGAGCAGTTCTTC. Protein product: CSVDYNEQFF.

This clonotype was detected only a few times. The rearrangement uses TRBV10-3 and TRBJ2-1; D is undetermined. The DNA end is more similar to TRBJ2-5, so the J call may be wrong. Germline V gene data show CDR1 as ENHRY and CDR2 as SYGVKD. The CDR3 contains 13 residues. The chain's CDR3 is CAISESAPEDQYF. CDR3 nucleotides: TGTGCCATCAGTGAGTCGGCCCCCGAAGACCAGTACTTC.

This clonotype was detected a few times. The gene calls are TRBV20-1 and TRBJ2-3; 8 bases line up with TRBD2. Germline CDR1 reads DFQATT; CDR2 reads SNEGSKA (reference sequence). CDR3 length: 15 residues. V lost 0 bases and J lost 1; bases outside the gene matches: 3. The CDR3 loop is CSARDSGGGTDTQYF. CDR3 DNA sequence: TGCAGTGCTAGAGATTCGGGAGGGGGCACAGATACGCAGTATTTT.

This clonotype was counted only a few times. This chain connects TRBV25-1 to TRBJ2-5; tentative D call: TRBD2 (5 bases). The CDR3 contains 15 residues. The germline CDR1 and CDR2 sequences are MGHDK and SYGVNS. Deletions cut 5 bases from V and 2 bases from J, with 15 bases between. The CDR3 DNA reads as TGTGCCAGCAGTTCCCCTTATCCGGGACAAGAGACCCAGTACTTC. It encodes CASSSPYPGQETQYF.

This clonotype was seen only a few times. V and J are TRBV11-1 and TRBJ2-1, with TRBD2 identical over 8 bases. J gave up 7 bases and V 1 base, and 18 bases lay outside the gene matches. The CDR3 is 19 amino acids. CDR1 and CDR2 from the germline V gene are SGHAT and FQDESV (reference sequence). The CDR3 here is CASSLVSGGGTKRSNEQFF. The CDR3 DNA follows: TGTGCCAGCAGCTTAGTGAGTGGCGGGGGGACAAAAAGGTCAAATGAGCAGTTCTTC.